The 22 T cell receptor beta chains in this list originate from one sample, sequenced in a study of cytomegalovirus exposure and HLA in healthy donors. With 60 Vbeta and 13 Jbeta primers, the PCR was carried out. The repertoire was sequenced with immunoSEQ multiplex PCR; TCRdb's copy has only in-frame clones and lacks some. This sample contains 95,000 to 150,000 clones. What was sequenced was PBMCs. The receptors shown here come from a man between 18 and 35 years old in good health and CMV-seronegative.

This CDR3 reads CASSLAQGVGYGYTF. The CDR3, as DNA: TGCGCCAGCAGCCTAGCTCAAGGGGTTGGGTATGGCTACACCTTC. The chain employs TRBV4-1 and TRBJ1-2; D possibly corresponds to TRBD1 (5 bases). Germline V lookup: CDR1 MGHRA, CDR2 YSYEKL. The CDR3 has 15 residues. Deletions cut 4 bases from V and 5 bases from J, with 17 bases between.

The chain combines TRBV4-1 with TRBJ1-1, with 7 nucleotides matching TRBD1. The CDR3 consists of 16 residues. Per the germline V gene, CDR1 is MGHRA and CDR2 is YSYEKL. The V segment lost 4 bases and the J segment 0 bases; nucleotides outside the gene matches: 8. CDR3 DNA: TGCGCCAGCAGCCCCGGACAGGTCTGGATGAACACTGAAGCTTTCTTT. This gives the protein CASSPGQVWMNTEAFF.

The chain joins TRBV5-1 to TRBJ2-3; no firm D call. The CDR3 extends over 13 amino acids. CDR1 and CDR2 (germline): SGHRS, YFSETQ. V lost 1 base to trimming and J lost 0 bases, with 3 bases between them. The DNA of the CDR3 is TGCGCCAGCAGCTTGAGCAGCACAGATACGCAGTATTTT. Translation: CASSLSSTDTQYF.

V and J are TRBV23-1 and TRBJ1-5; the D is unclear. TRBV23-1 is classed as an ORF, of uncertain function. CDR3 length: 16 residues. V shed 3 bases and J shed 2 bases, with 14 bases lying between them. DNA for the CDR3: TGCGCCAGCAGTCATGAGGGAGGAAGGGGCAATCAGCCCCAGCATTTT. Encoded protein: CASSHEGGRGNQPQHF.

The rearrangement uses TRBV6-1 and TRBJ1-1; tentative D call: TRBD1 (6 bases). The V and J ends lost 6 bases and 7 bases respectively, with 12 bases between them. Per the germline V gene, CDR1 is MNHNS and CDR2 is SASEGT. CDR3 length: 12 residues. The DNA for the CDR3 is TGTGCCAGCAGGACAGGTGTACTTGAAGCTTTCTTT. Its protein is CASRTGVLEAFF.

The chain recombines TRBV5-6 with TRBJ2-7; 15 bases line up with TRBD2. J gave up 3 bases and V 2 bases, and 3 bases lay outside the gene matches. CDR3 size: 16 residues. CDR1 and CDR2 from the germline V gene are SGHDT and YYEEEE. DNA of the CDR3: TGTGCCAGCAGCTTTCGGACTAGCGGGAGGGGCTACGAGCAGTACTTC. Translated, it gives CASSFRTSGRGYEQYF.

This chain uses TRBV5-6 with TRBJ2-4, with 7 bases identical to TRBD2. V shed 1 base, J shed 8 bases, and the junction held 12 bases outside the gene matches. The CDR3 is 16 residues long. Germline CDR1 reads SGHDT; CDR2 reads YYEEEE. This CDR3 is CASSLWAAGVVDIQYF. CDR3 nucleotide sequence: TGTGCCAGCAGCTTGTGGGCGGCGGGAGTGGTTGACATTCAGTACTTC.

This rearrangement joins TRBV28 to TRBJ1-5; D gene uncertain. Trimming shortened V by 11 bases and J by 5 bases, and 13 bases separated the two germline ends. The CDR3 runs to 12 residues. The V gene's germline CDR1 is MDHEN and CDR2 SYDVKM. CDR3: CALQGRDQPQHF. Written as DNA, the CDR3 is TGTGCCTTACAAGGTCGGGATCAGCCCCAGCATTTT. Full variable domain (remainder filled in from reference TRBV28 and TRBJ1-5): DVKVTQSSRYLVKRTGEKVFLECVQDMDHENMFWYRQDPGLGLRLIYFSYDVKMKEKGDIPEGYSVSREKKERFSLILESASTNQTSMYLCALQGRDQPQHFGDGTRLSIL.

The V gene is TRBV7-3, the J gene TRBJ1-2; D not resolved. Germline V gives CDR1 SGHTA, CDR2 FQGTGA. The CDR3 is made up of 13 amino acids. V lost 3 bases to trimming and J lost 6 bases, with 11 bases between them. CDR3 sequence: CASSFPGLDGYTF. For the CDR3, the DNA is TGTGCCAGCAGCTTCCCAGGTTTGGATGGCTACACCTTC.

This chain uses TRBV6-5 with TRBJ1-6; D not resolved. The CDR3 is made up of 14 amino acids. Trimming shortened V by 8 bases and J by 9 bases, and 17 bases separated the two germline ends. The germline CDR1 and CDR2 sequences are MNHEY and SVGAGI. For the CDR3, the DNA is TGTGCCAGCTCAGTTACTCCGGGGAGTTCACCCCTCCACTTT. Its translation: CASSVTPGSSPLHF.

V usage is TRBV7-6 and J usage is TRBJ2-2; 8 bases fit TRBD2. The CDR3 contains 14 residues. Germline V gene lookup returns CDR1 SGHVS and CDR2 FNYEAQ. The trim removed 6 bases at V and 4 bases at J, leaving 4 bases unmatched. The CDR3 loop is CASRTAGGTGELFF. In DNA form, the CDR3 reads TGTGCCAGCAGAACCGCGGGGGGCACCGGGGAGCTGTTTTTT.

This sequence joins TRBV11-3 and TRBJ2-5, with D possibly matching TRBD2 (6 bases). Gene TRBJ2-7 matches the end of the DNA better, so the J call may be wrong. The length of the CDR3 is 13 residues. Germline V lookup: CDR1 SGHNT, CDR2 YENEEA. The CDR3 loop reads CASSERASYEQYF. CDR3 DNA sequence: TGTGCCAGCAGCGAGCGGGCCTCCTACGAGCAGTACTTC.

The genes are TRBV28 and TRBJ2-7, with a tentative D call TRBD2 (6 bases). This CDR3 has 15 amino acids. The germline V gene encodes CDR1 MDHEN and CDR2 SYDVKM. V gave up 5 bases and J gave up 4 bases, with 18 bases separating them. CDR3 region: CASSQKSRDFYEQYF. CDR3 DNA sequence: TGTGCCAGCAGTCAAAAGTCCCGGGACTTTTACGAGCAGTACTTC.

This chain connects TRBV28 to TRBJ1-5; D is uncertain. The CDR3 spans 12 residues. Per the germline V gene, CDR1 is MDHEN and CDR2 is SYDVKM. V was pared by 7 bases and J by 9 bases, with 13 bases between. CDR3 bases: TGTGCCAGCACCGCTAGCGGGCGGCCCCAGCATTTT. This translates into CASTASGRPQHF.

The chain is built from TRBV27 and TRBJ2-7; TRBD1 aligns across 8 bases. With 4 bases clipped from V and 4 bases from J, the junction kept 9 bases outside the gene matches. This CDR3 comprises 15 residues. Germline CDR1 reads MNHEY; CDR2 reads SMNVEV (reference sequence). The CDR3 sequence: CASSYQGAAVYEQYF. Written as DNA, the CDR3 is TGTGCCAGCAGTTACCAGGGGGCGGCGGTGTACGAGCAGTACTTC.

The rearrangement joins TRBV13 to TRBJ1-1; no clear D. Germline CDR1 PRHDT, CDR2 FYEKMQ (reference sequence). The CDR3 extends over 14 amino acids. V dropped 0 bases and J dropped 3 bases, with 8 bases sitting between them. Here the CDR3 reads CASSLGTPYTEAFF. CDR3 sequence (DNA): TGTGCCAGCAGCTTAGGGACACCTTACACTGAAGCTTTCTTT.

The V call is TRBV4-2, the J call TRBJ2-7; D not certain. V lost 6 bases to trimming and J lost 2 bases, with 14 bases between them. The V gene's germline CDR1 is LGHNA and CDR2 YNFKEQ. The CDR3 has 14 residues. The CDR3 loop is CASSQYREAYEQYF. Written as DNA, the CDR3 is TGTGCCAGCAGTCAATATAGAGAAGCCTACGAGCAGTACTTC.

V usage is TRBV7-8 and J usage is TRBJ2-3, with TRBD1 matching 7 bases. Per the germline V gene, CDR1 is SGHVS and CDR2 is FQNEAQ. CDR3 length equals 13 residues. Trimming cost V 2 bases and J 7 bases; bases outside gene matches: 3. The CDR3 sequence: CASSLYRGHTQYF. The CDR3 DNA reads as TGTGCCAGCAGCTTATACAGGGGTCATACGCAGTATTTT.

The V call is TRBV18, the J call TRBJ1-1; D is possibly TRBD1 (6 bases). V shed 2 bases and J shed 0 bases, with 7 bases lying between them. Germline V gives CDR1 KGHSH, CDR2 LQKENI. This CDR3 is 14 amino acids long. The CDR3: CASSPAGVNTEAFF. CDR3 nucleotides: TGTGCCAGCTCACCAGCAGGGGTGAACACTGAAGCTTTCTTT.

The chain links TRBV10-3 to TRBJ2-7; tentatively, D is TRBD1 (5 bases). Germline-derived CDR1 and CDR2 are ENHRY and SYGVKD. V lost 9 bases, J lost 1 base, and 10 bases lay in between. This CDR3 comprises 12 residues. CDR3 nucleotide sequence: TGTGCCATACAGGCGCCTTCCTACGAGCAGTACTTC. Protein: CAIQAPSYEQYF.

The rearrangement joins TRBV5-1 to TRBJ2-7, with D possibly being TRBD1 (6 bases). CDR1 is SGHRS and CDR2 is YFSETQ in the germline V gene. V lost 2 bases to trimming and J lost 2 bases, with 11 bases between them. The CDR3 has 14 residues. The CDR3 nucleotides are TGCGCCAGCAGCTTCACAGGGAGTACCTACGAGCAGTACTTC. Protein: CASSFTGSTYEQYF.

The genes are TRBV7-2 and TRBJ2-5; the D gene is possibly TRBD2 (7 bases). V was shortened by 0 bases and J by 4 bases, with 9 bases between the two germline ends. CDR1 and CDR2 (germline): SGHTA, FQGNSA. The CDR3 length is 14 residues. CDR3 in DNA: TGTGCCAGCAGCTTAGCGGGGGGGCGAGAGACCCAGTACTTC. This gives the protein CASSLAGGRETQYF. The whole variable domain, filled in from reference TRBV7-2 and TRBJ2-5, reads GAGVSQSPSNKVTEKGKDVELRCDPISGHTALYWYRQSLGQGLEFLIYFQGNSAPDKSGLPSDRFSAERTGGSVSTLTIQRTQQEDSAVYLCASSLAGGRETQYFGPGTRLLVL.